The rows below give T cell receptor beta chains drawn from one sample of a study of beta chain features in type 1 diabetes. Repertoires were generated with immunoSEQ multiplex PCR, while TCRdb's copy carries only in-frame clones and drops some. In the table there are hundreds of thousands of clones, about a sixth of which are singletons. Sequenced sample: naive CD4+ T cells from blood. The source is a man aged 18 to 30 in good health. The CDR3 runs from the conserved cysteine through the conserved F or W. D genes are given only for firm matches. Rows give clone size only sometimes, using once, few, many, or a class for an expanded clone.

D	J	V	size	DNA	CDR3
.	TRBJ1-6	TRBV7-8	.	TGTGCCAGCAGCCCACAGGGCTCCTATAATTCACCCCTCCACTTT	CASSPQGSYNSPLHF
.	TRBJ2-4	TRBV7-3	few	TGTGCCAGCAGCCCGGGGGCGTCGGGAAACATTCAGTACTTC	CASSPGASGNIQYF
.	TRBJ2-5	TRBV25-1	.	TGTGCCAGCAGTGAATTGGGGCAGGGAGGAGAGACCCAGTACTTC	CASSELGQGGETQYF
TRBD2	TRBJ2-1	TRBV6-6	.	TGTGCCAGCAGTTCCCCGACCGGCGGGGGGCCAGAGGAGCAGTTCTTC	CASSSPTGGGPEEQFF
.	TRBJ2-7	TRBV18	few	TGTGCCAGCTCACCTACCTCCTACGAGCAGTACTTC	CASSPTSYEQYF
.	TRBJ2-5	TRBV9	few	TGTGCCAGCAGCGCATCCGGGACCCGCCGGGAGACCCAGTACTTC	CASSASGTRRETQYF
.	TRBJ1-1	TRBV19	few	TGTGCCAGTAGTGCGACAGATATGAACACTGAAGCTTTCTTT	CASSATDMNTEAFF
.	TRBJ1-5	TRBV28	few	TGTGCCAGCAGTTTTCCGGCAGGGCCTAATCAGCCCCAGCATTTT	CASSFPAGPNQPQHF
TRBD2	TRBJ2-2	TRBV6-6	few	TGTGCCAGCAGTTACTCGGGACTAGCCACCGGGGAGCTGTTTTTT	CASSYSGLATGELFF
TRBD1	TRBJ2-5	TRBV5-4	.	TGTGCCAGCAGCCCTGGGACAGCCCAAGAGACCCAGTACTTC	CASSPGTAQETQYF
TRBD1	TRBJ1-2	TRBV6-5	few	TGTGCCAGCAGCCGAGACAGGGGAGGCTATGGCTACACCTTC	CASSRDRGGYGYTF
TRBD1	TRBJ2-1	TRBV19	many	TGTGCCAGTAGTCCGACCGGGACAGGGAACAATGAGCAGTTCTTC	CASSPTGTGNNEQFF
TRBD1	TRBJ2-5	TRBV5-4	few	TGTGCCAGCAGCTTGTATACCGGGACAGACCAAGAGACCCAGTACTTC	CASSLYTGTDQETQYF
TRBD1	TRBJ2-1	TRBV4-3	.	TGCGCCAGCAGCCAGGGGGACAGGGGGGGACACAATGAGCAGTTCTTC	CASSQGDRGGHNEQFF
.	TRBJ2-5	TRBV2	.	TGTGCCAGCAGTGAACCAGGGTCCCGTTATGGGCAGACCCAGTACTTC	CASSEPGSRYGQTQYF
TRBD2	TRBJ2-7	TRBV4-3	.	TGCGCCAGCAGCCTGGGACTAGCGGGAGAGAGATACGAGCAGTACTTC	CASSLGLAGERYEQYF
TRBD2	TRBJ2-3	TRBV28	.	TGTGCCAGCAGTTCTAGCGGGAGGGCCCAAGATACGCAGTATTTT	CASSSSGRAQDTQYF
.	TRBJ1-3	TRBV5-1	few	TGCGCCAGCAGCTTGGCCTCAGGCGGAAACACCATATATTTT	CASSLASGGNTIYF
TRBD1	TRBJ2-7	TRBV18	few	TGTGCCAGCTCACACGGAACCGGGACAGGGGGGAACGAGCAGTACTTC	CASSHGTGTGGNEQYF
.	TRBJ2-5	TRBV19	.	TGTGCCAGTAGTACTCGAGAGACCCAGTACTTC	CASSTRETQYF
.	TRBJ2-1	TRBV6-1	few	TGTGCCGGCAGGGGATACAATGAGCAGTTCTTC	CAGRGYNEQFF
.	TRBJ1-1	TRBV19	.	TGTGCCAGTAGTATAGCTGGGGGCGGGACCGGCAACACTGAAGCTTTCTTT	CASSIAGGGTGNTEAFF
.	TRBJ2-7	TRBV7-2	few	TGTGCCAGCAGCTTAGCCCAGGGACCCTACGAGCAGTACTTC	CASSLAQGPYEQYF
.	TRBJ1-2	TRBV25-1	many	TGTGCCAGCAGTGAATGGAGAGGGGGATGGTATGGCTACACCTTC	CASSEWRGGWYGYTF
TRBD2	TRBJ2-1	TRBV25-1	few	TGTGCCAGCAGTGAAGCGGGAGCATACAATGAGCAGTTCTTC	CASSEAGAYNEQFF
.	TRBJ2-3	TRBV5-4	.	TGTGCCAGCAGCTTGCAGGGAACAGATACGCAGTATTTT	CASSLQGTDTQYF
.	TRBJ1-5	TRBV18	.	TGTGCCAGCTCAACCTTTGACAGGCCAAAGCCCCAGCATTTT	CASSTFDRPKPQHF
TRBD1	TRBJ1-1	TRBV29-1	few	TGCAGCGTTGGTTCGGTAGACTGGACAGGGGACACTGAAGCTTTCTTT	CSVGSVDWTGDTEAFF
.	TRBJ2-4	TRBV6-4	few	TGTGCCAGCAGTGACTCGAAAAAGCAGTGCCTAGCCAAAAACATTCAGTACTTC	CASSDSKKQCLAKNIQYF
.	TRBJ1-1	TRBV5-4	.	TGTGCCAGCAGCTTAAATGGGGACACTGAAGCTTTCTTT	CASSLNGDTEAFF
.	TRBJ1-1	TRBV6-1	.	TGTGCCAGCAGTCGGGTTGACCCGAACACTGAAGCTTTCTTT	CASSRVDPNTEAFF
TRBD1	TRBJ1-6	TRBV5-1	.	TGCGCCAGCAGCCCGGACAGGGTCAATTCACCCCTCCACTTT	CASSPDRVNSPLHF
TRBD2	TRBJ2-3	TRBV7-9	few	TGTGCCAGCAGCCCTTGGTTACGACTAGCGGGGGGCACAGATACGCAGTATTTT	CASSPWLRLAGGTDTQYF
TRBD1	TRBJ2-3	TRBV4-1	few	TGCGCCAGCAGCCAAGATCGAGGTGGGGACAGGGGCAGGTTCCTTCAGGGAGATACGCAGTATTTT	CASSQDRGGDRGRFLQGDTQYF
.	TRBJ1-2	TRBV7-9	few	TGTGCCAGCAGCTTCGAACCTCCAGGGGCTGCTGGCTACACCTTC	CASSFEPPGAAGYTF
TRBD1	TRBJ2-7	TRBV6-6	.	TGTGCCAGCAGAGAGGGACAGACCTACGAGCAGTACTTC	CASREGQTYEQYF
.	TRBJ2-3	TRBV15	.	TGTGCCACCAGCAGAGATTATACAAGCGATACGCAGTATTTT	CATSRDYTSDTQYF
.	TRBJ1-1	TRBV6-5	.	TGTGCCAGCAGAATGGACAGCCGCACTGAAGCTTTCTTT	CASRMDSRTEAFF
TRBD2	TRBJ2-3	TRBV11-2	.	TGTGCCAGCAGCAAACGGACTAGCGGGAAGAGCACAGATACGCAGTATTTT	CASSKRTSGKSTDTQYF
TRBD2	TRBJ2-3	TRBV4-2	.	TGTGCCAGCAGCGGGACTAGCGGGGGCACAGATACGCAGTATTTT	CASSGTSGGTDTQYF
.	TRBJ2-7	TRBV7-9	few	TGTGCCAGCAGCTTACCCAACCCCGCCACAGGCCAGACCTCCTACGAGCAGTACTTC	CASSLPNPATGQTSYEQYF
TRBD2	TRBJ2-3	TRBV7-3	few	TGTGCCAGCAGCTTAGTCCGACTAGCGGGAGGGCCAGATACGCAGTATTTT	CASSLVRLAGGPDTQYF
.	TRBJ1-5	TRBV15	.	TGTGCCACCAGCAGTGGCCCCGCACAGGGCCGTCAGCCCCAGCATTTT	CATSSGPAQGRQPQHF
TRBD1	TRBJ2-5	TRBV7-2	.	TGTGCCAGCAGCCCAGGGGGCGGGGAGACCCAGTACTTC	CASSPGGGETQYF
.	TRBJ1-2	TRBV9	few	TGTGCCAGCAGCGTCAATAACTATGGCTACACCTTC	CASSVNNYGYTF
.	TRBJ1-2	TRBV7-9	few	TGTGCCAGCAGCCCACGTATCGGCTCTAACTATGGCTACACCTTC	CASSPRIGSNYGYTF
.	TRBJ2-6	TRBV4-3	.	TGCGCCAGCAGCCAAGATCGCGGGACTGGGGCCAACGTCCTGACTTTC	CASSQDRGTGANVLTF
.	TRBJ2-1	TRBV7-3	few	TGTGCCAGCAGCAAGGGCACAGGCAATGAGCAGTTCTTC	CASSKGTGNEQFF
.	TRBJ2-5	TRBV20-1	few	TGCAGTGAAAGGAGAGAAGAGACCCAGTACTTC	CSERREETQYF
.	TRBJ2-4	TRBV19	.	TGTGCCAGTAGTGCTCAGGTAGCCAAAAACATTCAGTACTTC	CASSAQVAKNIQYF
TRBD1	TRBJ2-3	TRBV4-1	.	TGCGCCAGCAGCCAAGCCCAGGGGGCTCTTCCCACAGATACGCAGTATTTT	CASSQAQGALPTDTQYF
.	TRBJ1-5	TRBV6-5	few	TGTGCCAGCAGGACGGATAGCAATCAGCCCCAGCATTTT	CASRTDSNQPQHF
TRBD2	TRBJ2-7	TRBV7-2	few	TGTGCCAGCAGCCCGGGGGGAGAGCAGTACTTC	CASSPGGEQYF
TRBD2	TRBJ2-7	TRBV10-3	.	TGTGCCATCAGTGGGACTTGGACTAGCGGGAGCAGCGAGCAGTACTTC	CAISGTWTSGSSEQYF
TRBD1	TRBJ1-1	TRBV4-1	.	TGCGCCAGCAGCCAAGGCCAGGGGGCCGGGAACACTGAAGCTTTCTTT	CASSQGQGAGNTEAFF
TRBD1	TRBJ1-5	TRBV12-5	.	TGTGCTAGTGGTACGGACAGGGGCAATCAGCCCCAGCATTTT	CASGTDRGNQPQHF
TRBD1	TRBJ1-5	TRBV9	.	TGTGCCAGCAGCGTAGATCGCAACCGACAGGGGAAGGGGTATAGCAATCAGCCCCAGCATTTT	CASSVDRNRQGKGYSNQPQHF
.	TRBJ2-1	TRBV9	few	TGTGCCAGCAGCGTAGAGGGACGAGGACGGAAGGTGGATGAGCAGTTCTTC	CASSVEGRGRKVDEQFF
TRBD2	TRBJ2-1	TRBV5-6	few	TGTGCCAGCAGCTTGGTACTAGCGGGATCTGTCTTC	CASSLVLAGSVF